Listed below are T cell receptor beta chains from one sample, sequenced in a study of T cells in Graves' hyperthyroidism and ophthalmopathy. TCRdb reanalysed the multiplex PCR reads using MiXCR and keeps one entry per CDR3 protein. Of about 610,000 distinct CDR3 sequences listed, about 15% are singletons. The material sequenced was blood. Receptors originate from a woman aged 40-49 years with Graves' ophthalmopathy. The CDR3 runs from the conserved cysteine through the conserved F or W. A D gene is named only where the DNA matches it firmly. Clone size is shown for a subset of rows, as once, few, many or a class of expanded clone.

clone_size	d_call	v_call	j_call	cdr3_aa	cdr3_nt
NA	TRBD2	TRBV11-2	TRBJ2-7	CASSSRLAGGTMGEQYF	TGTGCCAGCAGCTCCCGACTAGCGGGAGGTACGATGGGAGAGCAGTACTTC
many	TRBD1	TRBV28	TRBJ1-1	CASSSPDRGRAFF	TGTGCCAGCAGTTCCCCAGACAGGGGGCGGGCTTTCTTT
many	TRBD2	TRBV6-1	TRBJ2-5	CASSRLADQETQYF	TGTGCCAGCAGTCGACTAGCGGATCAAGAGACCCAGTACTTC
few	TRBD2	TRBV7-3	TRBJ2-3	CASSPSGGATDTQYF	TGTGCCAGCAGCCCAAGCGGGGGCGCCACAGATACGCAGTATTTT
many	TRBD2	TRBV5-1	TRBJ2-2	CASMSSGNTGELFF	TGCGCCAGCATGTCTAGCGGGAACACCGGGGAGCTGTTTTTT
many	NA	TRBV12-3/TRBV12-4	TRBJ2-2	CASSLRRNTGELFF	TGTGCCAGCAGTTTAAGGCGGAACACCGGGGAGCTGTTTTTT
NA	NA	TRBV6-1	TRBJ1-5	CASRRERINQPQHF	TGTGCCAGCAGGCGGGAACGGATCAATCAGCCCCAGCATTTT
NA	NA	TRBV19	TRBJ1-1	CASIIIGGTEAFF	TGTGCCAGTATCATCATAGGGGGAACGGAAGCTTTCTTT
many	NA	TRBV5-5	TRBJ1-5	CASSLGQPDQPQHF	TGTGCCAGCAGCTTAGGACAGCCTGATCAGCCCCAGCATTTT
many	NA	TRBV7-2	TRBJ1-3	CASSLAGVENTIYF	TGTGCCAGCAGCTTAGCAGGGGTCGAAAACACCATATATTTT
many	TRBD1	TRBV4-2	TRBJ2-7	CASSHTGGAGEEQYF	TGTGCCAGCAGCCATACAGGGGGCGCGGGTGAAGAGCAGTACTTC
few	NA	TRBV10-3	TRBJ2-7	CAIRGGAGTSYEQYF	TGTGCCATCAGGGGCGGGGCAGGAACGAGTTACGAGCAGTACTTC
few	NA	TRBV27	TRBJ1-1	CASSYDGGLNTEAFF	TGTGCCAGCAGTTATGATGGGGGGTTGAACACTGAAGCTTTCTTT
many	NA	TRBV19	TRBJ2-7	CASSTQEGEQYF	TGTGCCAGTAGTACCCAGGAGGGCGAGCAGTACTTC
many	NA	TRBV6-5	TRBJ2-7	CASKTMGEGYEQYF	TGTGCCAGCAAGACGATGGGGGAAGGCTACGAGCAGTACTTC
many	TRBD1	TRBV19	TRBJ1-5	CASSIATGGSNQPQHF	TGTGCCAGTAGTATAGCGACAGGGGGAAGCAATCAGCCCCAGCATTTT
NA	NA	TRBV11-2	TRBJ2-7	CASSFVEGAYEQYF	TGTGCCAGCAGCTTCGTTGAGGGAGCCTACGAGCAGTACTTC
NA	NA	TRBV5-5	TRBJ2-7	CASSFMFGEGSYEQYF	TGTGCCAGCAGCTTTATGTTCGGAGAAGGTTCCTACGAGCAGTACTTC
few	TRBD1	TRBV30	TRBJ1-6	CAWSRQGFGPLHF	TGTGCCTGGAGTCGACAGGGCTTTGGACCCCTCCACTTT
many	NA	TRBV2	TRBJ2-7	CASSVQVSYEQYF	TGTGCCAGCAGTGTTCAGGTCTCCTACGAGCAGTACTTC
many	NA	TRBV11-2	TRBJ2-7	CASSLLWGREAYEQYF	TGTGCCAGCAGCCTCCTCTGGGGGCGGGAAGCCTACGAGCAGTACTTC
many	NA	TRBV11-3	TRBJ1-3	CASSLGPETGNTIYF	TGTGCCAGCAGCTTAGGGCCGGAGACTGGAAACACCATATATTTT
few	NA	TRBV5-5	TRBJ1-5	CASSPFSFSNQPQHF	TGTGCCAGCAGCCCCTTTTCGTTTAGCAATCAGCCCCAGCATTTT
many	TRBD2	TRBV28	TRBJ2-7	CASSNSGGYEQYF	TGTGCCAGCAGTAATAGCGGGGGGTACGAGCAGTACTTC
few	NA	TRBV7-8	TRBJ2-3	CASRRQGTTSDTQYF	TGTGCCAGCAGGCGACAAGGAACCACATCAGATACGCAGTATTTT
NA	NA	TRBV6-1	TRBJ1-2	CASSEAGRSPYGYTF	TGTGCCAGCAGTGAAGCCGGACGGAGCCCCTATGGCTACACCTTC
NA	NA	TRBV12-3/TRBV12-4	TRBJ2-4	CASSGVNIQYF	TGTGCCAGCAGCGGGGTCAACATTCAGTACTTC
few	TRBD1	TRBV6-1	TRBJ1-3	CASSTAGTGAGNTIYF	TGTGCCAGCAGTACCGCCGGGACAGGGGCTGGAAACACCATATATTTT
many	TRBD1	TRBV20-1	TRBJ1-2	CSADSGQGGYGYTF	TGCAGTGCTGATTCCGGACAGGGCGGCTATGGCTACACCTTC
NA	NA	TRBV20-1	TRBJ2-1	CSALGSPTSEQFF	TGCAGTGCCCTTGGTAGCCCTACAAGTGAGCAGTTCTTC
many	TRBD1	TRBV5-1	TRBJ1-1	CASSLADRALSNTEAFF	TGCGCCAGCAGCTTGGCCGACAGGGCCCTATCGAACACTGAAGCTTTCTTT
many	TRBD1	TRBV24-1	TRBJ2-1	CATSDPGQEYNEQFF	TGTGCCACCAGTGATCCGGGACAGGAGTACAATGAGCAGTTCTTC
many	NA	TRBV7-8	TRBJ2-1	CASSQPVISYNEQFF	TGTGCCAGCAGCCAGCCCGTGATCTCCTACAATGAGCAGTTCTTC
many	NA	TRBV6-1	TRBJ2-7	CASSLRGPIVEQYF	TGTGCCAGCAGTCTCCGGGGCCCTATTGTAGAGCAGTACTTC
many	NA	TRBV6-2/TRBV6-3	TRBJ1-1	CASSSVGNTEAFF	TGTGCCAGCAGTTCTGTCGGGAACACTGAAGCTTTCTTT
many	NA	TRBV6-5	TRBJ1-1	CASRRSTEAFF	TGTGCCAGCAGAAGGTCTACCGAAGCTTTCTTT